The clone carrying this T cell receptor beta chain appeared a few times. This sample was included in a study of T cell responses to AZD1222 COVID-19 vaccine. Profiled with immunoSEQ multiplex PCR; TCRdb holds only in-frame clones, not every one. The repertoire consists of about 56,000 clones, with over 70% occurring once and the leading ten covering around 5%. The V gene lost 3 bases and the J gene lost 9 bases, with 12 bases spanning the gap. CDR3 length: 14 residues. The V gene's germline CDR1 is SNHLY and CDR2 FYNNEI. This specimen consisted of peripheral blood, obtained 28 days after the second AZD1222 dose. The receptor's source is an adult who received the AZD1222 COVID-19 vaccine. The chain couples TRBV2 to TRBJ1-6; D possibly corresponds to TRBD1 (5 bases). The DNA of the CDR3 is TGTGCCAGCAGTGAGCGGGGCGCGGGTTCACCCCTCCACTTT. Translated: CASSERGAGSPLHF.